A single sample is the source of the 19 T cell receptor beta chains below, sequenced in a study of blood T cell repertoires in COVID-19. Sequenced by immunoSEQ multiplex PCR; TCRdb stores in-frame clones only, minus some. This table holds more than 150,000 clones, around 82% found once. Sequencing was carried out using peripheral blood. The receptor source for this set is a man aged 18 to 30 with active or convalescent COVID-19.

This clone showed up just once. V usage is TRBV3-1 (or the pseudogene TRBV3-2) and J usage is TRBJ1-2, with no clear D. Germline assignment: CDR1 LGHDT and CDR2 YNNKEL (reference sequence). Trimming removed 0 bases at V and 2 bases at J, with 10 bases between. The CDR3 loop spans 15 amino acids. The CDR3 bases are TGTGCCAGCAGCCAAGATTATCAGAAAAACTATGGCTACACCTTC. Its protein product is CASSQDYQKNYGYTF.

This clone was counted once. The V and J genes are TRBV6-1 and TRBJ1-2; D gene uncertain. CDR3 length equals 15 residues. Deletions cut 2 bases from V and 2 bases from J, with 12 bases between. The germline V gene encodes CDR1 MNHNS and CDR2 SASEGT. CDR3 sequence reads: CASSELGRINYGYTF. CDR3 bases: TGTGCCAGCAGTGAACTGGGCAGGATCAACTATGGCTACACCTTC.

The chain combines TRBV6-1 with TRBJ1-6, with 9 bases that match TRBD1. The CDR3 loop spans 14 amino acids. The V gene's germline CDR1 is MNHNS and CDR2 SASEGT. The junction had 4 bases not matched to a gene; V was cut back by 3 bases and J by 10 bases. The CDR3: CASSENRGPSPLHF. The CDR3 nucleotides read TGTGCCAGCAGTGAGAACAGGGGGCCATCACCCCTCCACTTT.

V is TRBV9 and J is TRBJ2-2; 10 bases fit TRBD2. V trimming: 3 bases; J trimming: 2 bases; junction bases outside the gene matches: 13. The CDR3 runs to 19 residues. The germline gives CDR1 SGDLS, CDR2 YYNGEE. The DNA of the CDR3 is TGTGCCAGCAGCGGAAGTACTCGGAGGACTAGCGGAAACACCGGGGAGCTGTTTTTT. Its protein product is CASSGSTRRTSGNTGELFF.

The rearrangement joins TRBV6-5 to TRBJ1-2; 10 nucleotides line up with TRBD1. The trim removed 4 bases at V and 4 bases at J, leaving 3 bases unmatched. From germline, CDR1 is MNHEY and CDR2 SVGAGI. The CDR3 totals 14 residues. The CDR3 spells CASSSRTGGYGYTF. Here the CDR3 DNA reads TGTGCCAGCAGTTCCCGGACAGGGGGCTATGGCTACACCTTC.

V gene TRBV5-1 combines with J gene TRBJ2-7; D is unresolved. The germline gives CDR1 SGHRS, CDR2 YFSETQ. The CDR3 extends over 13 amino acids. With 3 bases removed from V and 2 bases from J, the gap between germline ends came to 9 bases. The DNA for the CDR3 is TGCGCCAGCAGCTCCCGAGAAGCCTACGAGCAGTACTTC. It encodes CASSSREAYEQYF.

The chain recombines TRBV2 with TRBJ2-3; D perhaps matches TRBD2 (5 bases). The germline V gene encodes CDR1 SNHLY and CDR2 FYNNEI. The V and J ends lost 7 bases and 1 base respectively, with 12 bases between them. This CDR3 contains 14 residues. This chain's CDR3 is CASTELAGTDTQYF. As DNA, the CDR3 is TGTGCCAGCACTGAGCTAGCCGGCACAGATACGCAGTATTTT.

The CDR3 nucleotides are TGTGCCAGCAGCTCTCCGCACCTCACAGGGGCCGGGGAGCTGTTTTTT. It is translated as CASSSPHLTGAGELFF. The chain joins TRBV7-9 to TRBJ2-2; 7 nucleotides agree with TRBD1. The junction had 11 bases not matched to a gene; V was cut back by 4 bases and J by 6 bases. This CDR3 has 16 residues. CDR1 and CDR2 from the germline V gene are SEHNR and FQNEAQ (reference sequence).

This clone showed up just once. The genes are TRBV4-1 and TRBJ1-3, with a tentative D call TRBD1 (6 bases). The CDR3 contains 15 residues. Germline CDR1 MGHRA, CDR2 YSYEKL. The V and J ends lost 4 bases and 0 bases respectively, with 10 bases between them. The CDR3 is CASSPQGSSGNTIYF. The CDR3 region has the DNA TGCGCCAGCAGCCCCCAGGGGAGCTCTGGAAACACCATATATTTT.

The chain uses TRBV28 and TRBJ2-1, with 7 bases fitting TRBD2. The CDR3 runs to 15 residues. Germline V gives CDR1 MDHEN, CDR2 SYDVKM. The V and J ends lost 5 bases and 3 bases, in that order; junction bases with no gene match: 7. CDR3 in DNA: TGTGCCAGCAGTCGTGGGGAGGGCCGCTACAATGAGCAGTTCTTC. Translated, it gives CASSRGEGRYNEQFF.

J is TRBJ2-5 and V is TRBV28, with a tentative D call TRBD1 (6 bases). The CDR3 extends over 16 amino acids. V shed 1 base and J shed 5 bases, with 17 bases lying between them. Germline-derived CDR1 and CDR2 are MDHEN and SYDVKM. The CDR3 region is CASSLSTPRGRETQYF. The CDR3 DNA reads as TGTGCCAGCAGTTTATCAACCCCCAGGGGACGGGAGACCCAGTACTTC.

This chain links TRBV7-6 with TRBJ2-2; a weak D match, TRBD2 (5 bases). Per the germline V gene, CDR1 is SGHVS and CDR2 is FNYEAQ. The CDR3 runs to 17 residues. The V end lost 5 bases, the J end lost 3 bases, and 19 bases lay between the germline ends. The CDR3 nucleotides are TGTGCCAGCAGCCGAGGGCTAAGGGCTAGCTACACCGGGGAGCTGTTTTTT. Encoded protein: CASSRGLRASYTGELFF.

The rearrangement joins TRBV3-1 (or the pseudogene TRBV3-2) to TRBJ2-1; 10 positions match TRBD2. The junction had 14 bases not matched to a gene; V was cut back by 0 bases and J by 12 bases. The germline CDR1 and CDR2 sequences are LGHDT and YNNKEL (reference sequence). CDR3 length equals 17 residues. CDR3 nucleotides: TGTGCCAGCAGCCAAGATCTGGCTAGCGGGAGCGAGTCGGGGCAGTTCTTC. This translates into CASSQDLASGSESGQFF.

The CDR3 sequence: CASSPEMNTEAFF. In DNA form, the CDR3 reads TGCGCCAGCAGCCCGGAGATGAACACTGAAGCTTTCTTT. V and J are TRBV5-1 and TRBJ1-1; D gene ambiguous. Germline V gives CDR1 SGHRS, CDR2 YFSETQ. This CDR3 region has 13 residues. V was trimmed by 4 bases and J by 0 bases, leaving 7 bases between them.

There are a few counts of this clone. The CDR3, as DNA: TGTGCCAGCAGTCGAAAACAGGGTAACACTGAAGCTTTCTTT. It is translated as CASSRKQGNTEAFF. The chain is built from TRBV2 and TRBJ1-1; D possibly corresponds to TRBD1 (6 bases). Trimming shortened V by 5 bases and J by 2 bases, and 12 bases separated the two germline ends. Germline-derived CDR1 and CDR2 are SNHLY and FYNNEI. The CDR3 has 14 residues.

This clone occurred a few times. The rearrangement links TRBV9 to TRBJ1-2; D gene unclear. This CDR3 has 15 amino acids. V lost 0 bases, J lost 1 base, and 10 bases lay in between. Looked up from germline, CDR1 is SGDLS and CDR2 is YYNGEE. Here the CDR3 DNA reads TGTGCCAGCAGCGTAGCTCAGCGGGATAACTATGGCTACACCTTC. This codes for CASSVAQRDNYGYTF.

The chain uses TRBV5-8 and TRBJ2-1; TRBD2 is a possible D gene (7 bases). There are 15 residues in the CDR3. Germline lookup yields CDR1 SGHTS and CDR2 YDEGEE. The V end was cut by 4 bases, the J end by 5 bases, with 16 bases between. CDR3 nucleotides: TGTGCCAGCAGCCCCGGGGGGCCAATCGACAATGAGCAGTTCTTC. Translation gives CASSPGGPIDNEQFF.

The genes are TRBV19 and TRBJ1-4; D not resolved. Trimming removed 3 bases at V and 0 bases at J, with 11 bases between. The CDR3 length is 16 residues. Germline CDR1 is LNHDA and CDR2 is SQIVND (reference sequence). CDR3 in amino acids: CASSIGHRATNEKLFF. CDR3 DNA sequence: TGTGCCAGTAGTATTGGTCACCGCGCAACTAATGAAAAACTGTTTTTT. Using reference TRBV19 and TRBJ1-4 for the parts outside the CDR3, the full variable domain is DGGITQSPKYLFRKEGQNVTLSCEQNLNHDAMYWYRQDPGQGLRLIYYSQIVNDFQKGDIAEGYSVSREKKESFPLTVTSAQKNPTAFYLCASSIGHRATNEKLFFGSGTQLSVL.

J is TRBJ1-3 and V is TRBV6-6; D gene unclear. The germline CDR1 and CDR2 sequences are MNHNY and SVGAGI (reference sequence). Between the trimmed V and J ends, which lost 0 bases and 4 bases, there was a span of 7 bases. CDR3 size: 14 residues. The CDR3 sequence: CASSYSRLGNTIYF. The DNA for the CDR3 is TGTGCCAGCAGTTACTCGCGGCTCGGAAACACCATATATTTT.